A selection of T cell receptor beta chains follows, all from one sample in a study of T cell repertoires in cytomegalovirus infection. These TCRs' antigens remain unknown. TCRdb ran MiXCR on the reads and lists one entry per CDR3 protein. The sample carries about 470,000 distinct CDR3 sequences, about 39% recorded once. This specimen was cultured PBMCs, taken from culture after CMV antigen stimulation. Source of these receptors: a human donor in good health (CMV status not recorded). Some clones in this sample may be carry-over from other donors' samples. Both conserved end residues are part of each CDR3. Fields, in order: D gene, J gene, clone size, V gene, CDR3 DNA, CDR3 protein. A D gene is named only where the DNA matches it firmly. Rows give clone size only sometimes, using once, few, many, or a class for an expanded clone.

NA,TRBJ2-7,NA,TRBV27,TGTGCCAGCAGTAAAGGACACCGGTCAGAGCAGTACTTC,CASSKGHRSEQYF
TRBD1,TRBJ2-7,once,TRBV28,TGTGCCAGCAGTTCAGGTCGGGGGGGACAGGGGGCCTACGAGCAGTACTTC,CASSSGRGGQGAYEQYF
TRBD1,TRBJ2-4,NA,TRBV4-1,TGCGCCAGCAGCCCAAGACAGGGGGCTTATTTTACCAAAAACATTCAGTACTTC,CASSPRQGAYFTKNIQYF
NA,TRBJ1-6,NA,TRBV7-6,TGTGCCAGCAGCTTGGTAACCGGGACATTGAATTCACCCCTCCACTTT,CASSLVTGTLNSPLHF
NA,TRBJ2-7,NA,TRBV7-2,TGTGCCAGCAGCTTAAAACCAGGCGACTACGAGCAGTACTTC,CASSLKPGDYEQYF
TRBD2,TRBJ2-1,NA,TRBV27,TGTGCCAGCAGTTCCGGGACTACCCCGAATGAGCAGTTCTTC,CASSSGTTPNEQFF
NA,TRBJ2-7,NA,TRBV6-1,TGTGTAGCGACAACCTGTGGGCCTTACGAGCAGTACTTC,CVATTCGPYEQYF
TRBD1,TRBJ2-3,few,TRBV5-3,TGTGCCAGCAGCTTGGGGACAGCCTTGACAGATACGCAGTATTTT,CASSLGTALTDTQYF
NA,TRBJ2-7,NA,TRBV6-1,TGTGCCAGCAGTGAAGTGGCGGGAACCTACGAGCAGTACTTC,CASSEVAGTYEQYF
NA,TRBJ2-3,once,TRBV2,TGTGCCAGCAGGGATGGGGCAGGGACTGGGGCAGATACGCAGTATTTT,CASRDGAGTGADTQYF
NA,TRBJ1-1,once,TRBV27,TGTGCCAGCAGTTTGGGACCGGCCCTTAGCACTGAAGCTTTCTTT,CASSLGPALSTEAFF
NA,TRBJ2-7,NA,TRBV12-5,TGTGCTAGTGGTTTGGTACGGAGCTCCTACGAGCAGTACTTC,CASGLVRSSYEQYF
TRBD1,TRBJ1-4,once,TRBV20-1,TGCAGTGCTAGCGACAGGGGCAATGAAAAACTGTTTTTT,CSASDRGNEKLFF
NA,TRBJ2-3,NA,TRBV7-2,TGTGCCAGCAGCTTAGGGGTAGCCCGCACAGATACGCAGTATTTT,CASSLGVARTDTQYF
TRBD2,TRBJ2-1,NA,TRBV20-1,TGCAGTGCAACTACTTACGGGCTAGCGGCTTACAATGAGCAGTTCTTC,CSATTYGLAAYNEQFF
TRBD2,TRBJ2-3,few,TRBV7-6,TGTGCCAGCAGCACCAGACTAGCGGGATTCACAGATACGCAGTATTTT,CASSTRLAGFTDTQYF
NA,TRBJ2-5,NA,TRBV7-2,TGTGCCAGCAGCCCTTTAGGGGGGACAGAGACCCAGTACTTC,CASSPLGGTETQYF
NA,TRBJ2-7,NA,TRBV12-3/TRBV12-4,TGTGCCAGCAGCAGGGTTAGGTACGAGCAGTACTTC,CASSRVRYEQYF
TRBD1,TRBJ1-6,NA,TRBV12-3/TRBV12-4,TGTGCCAGCAGCTCTCGGACAGGTGGTTCACCCCTCCACTTT,CASSSRTGGSPLHF
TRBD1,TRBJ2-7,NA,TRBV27,TGTGCCAGCAGAACTGACAGGGCGGACTACGAGCAGTACTTC,CASRTDRADYEQYF
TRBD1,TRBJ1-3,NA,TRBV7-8,TGTGCCAGCAGGCTAGGGACAGGGGGAGACACCATATATTTT,CASRLGTGGDTIYF
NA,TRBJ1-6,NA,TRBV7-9,TGTGCCAGCAGCTTAGAAGGGTCCCTGAATTCACCCCTCCACTTT,CASSLEGSLNSPLHF
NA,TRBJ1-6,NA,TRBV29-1,TGCAGCGTTGGGCAGGGAGGATCACCCCTCCACTTT,CSVGQGGSPLHF
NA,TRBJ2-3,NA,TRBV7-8,TGTGCCAGCAGCTTAGAGGGGACCCCTAGCACAGATACGCAGTATTTT,CASSLEGTPSTDTQYF
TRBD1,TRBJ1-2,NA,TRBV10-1,TGCGCCAGCAGTGAGACAGAAGACAGGGGGTATGGCTACACCTTC,CASSETEDRGYGYTF
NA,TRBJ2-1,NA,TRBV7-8,TGTGCCAGCAGCGCCCTGGGTTCTCATGAGCAGTTCTTC,CASSALGSHEQFF
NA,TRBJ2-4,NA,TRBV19,TGTGCCAGTAGTATTTCGGTCGGCTTAAACATTCAGTACTTC,CASSISVGLNIQYF
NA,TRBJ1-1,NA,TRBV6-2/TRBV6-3,TGTGCCAGTTCAATAGGGCGTTCGGCTTTCTTT,CASSIGRSAFF
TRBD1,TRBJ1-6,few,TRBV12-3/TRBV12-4,TGTGCCAGCAGTCCTGACAGGGGTCCGTATAATTCACCCCTCCACTTT,CASSPDRGPYNSPLHF
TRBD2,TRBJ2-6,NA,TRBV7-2,TGTGCCAGCAGCTTCCAGTCCTCCGGGACTAGCGGGAGAGTCTCCGGGGCCAACGTCCTGACTTTC,CASSFQSSGTSGRVSGANVLTF
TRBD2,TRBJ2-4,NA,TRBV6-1,TGTGCCAGCAGTGGGACTAGCGCTTCGAGCATTCAGTACTTC,CASSGTSASSIQYF
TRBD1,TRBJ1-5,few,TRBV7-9,TGTGCCAGCAGTTTTGGACAGGGGCCTGGTCAGCCCCAGCATTTT,CASSFGQGPGQPQHF
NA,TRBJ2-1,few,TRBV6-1,TGTGCCAGCTCCCCCGGGCCTCCCCCCAATGAGCAGTTCTTC,CASSPGPPPNEQFF
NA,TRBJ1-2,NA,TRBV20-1,TGCAGTGCTAGATCCTCAGGGGTAACTGTTTATGGCTACACCTTC,CSARSSGVTVYGYTF
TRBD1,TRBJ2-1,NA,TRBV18,TGTGCCAGCTCACCGGGACAGGGTCTGGATGAGCAGTTCTTC,CASSPGQGLDEQFF
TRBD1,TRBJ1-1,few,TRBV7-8,TGTGCCAGCAGCTTCCCGGGACAGGGGGCGAACACTGAAGCTTTCTTT,CASSFPGQGANTEAFF
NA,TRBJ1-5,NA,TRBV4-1,TGCGCCAGCGGTCGACAGCTAAATCAGCCCCAGCATTTT,CASGRQLNQPQHF
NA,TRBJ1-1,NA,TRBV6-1,TGTGCCAGCAGTGACCCCGGGGGGGTGAACACTGAAGCTTTCTTT,CASSDPGGVNTEAFF
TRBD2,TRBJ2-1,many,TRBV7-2,TGTGCCAGCAGCTCGGGGGGGAAAAACAATGAGCAGTTCTTC,CASSSGGKNNEQFF
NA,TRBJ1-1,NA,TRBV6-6,TGTGCCAGCAGTATAACAGGGCCCTCTGGCACTGAAGCTTTCTTT,CASSITGPSGTEAFF
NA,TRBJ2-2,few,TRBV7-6,TGTGCCAGCAGCTTAGTACGGGGGCGCGGCACCGGGGAGCTGTTTTTT,CASSLVRGRGTGELFF
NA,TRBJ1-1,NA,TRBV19,TGTGCCAGTAGTATAGATCGGACCATCACTGAAGCTTTCTTT,CASSIDRTITEAFF
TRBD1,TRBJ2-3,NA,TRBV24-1,TGTGCCACTTCAGGGGGCGCGAGGTTGGGCGCAGATACGCAGTATTTT,CATSGGARLGADTQYF
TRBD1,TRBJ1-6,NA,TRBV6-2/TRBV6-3,TGTGCCAGCAGTTCTCCGGGACAGGGGAATTCACCCCTCCACTTT,CASSSPGQGNSPLHF
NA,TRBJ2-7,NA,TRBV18,TGTGCCAGCTCACGCGGACGCACCGTCTACGAGCAGTACTTC,CASSRGRTVYEQYF
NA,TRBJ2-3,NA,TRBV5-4,TGTGCCAGCAGCGTCAGGACGGGAGCAGATACGCAGTATTTT,CASSVRTGADTQYF
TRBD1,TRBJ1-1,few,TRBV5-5,TGTGCCAGCAGCCTAAGACAGGGCGGTTGGACTGAAGCTTTCTTT,CASSLRQGGWTEAFF
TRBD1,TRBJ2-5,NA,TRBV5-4,TGTGCCAGCAGCTCCCCGACAGGGCAGGGGGAGACCCAGTACTTC,CASSSPTGQGETQYF
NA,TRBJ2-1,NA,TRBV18,TGTGCCAGCTCACCAAAGGTTGGGCAGTTCTTC,CASSPKVGQFF
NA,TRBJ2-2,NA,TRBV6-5,TGTGCCAGCAGTTATTTCGGGGCGAACACCGGGGAGCTGTTTTTT,CASSYFGANTGELFF